Below, 28 T cell receptor beta chains from the same sample are listed, as sequenced in a study of cytomegalovirus exposure and HLA in healthy donors. Primers included in the PCR were 60 Vbeta and 13 Jbeta primers. The method was immunoSEQ multiplex PCR; TCRdb's version includes in-frame clones alone and lacks a portion of them. This table holds about 150,000 clones, 80% to 90% found once. The sequencing sample was made of PBMCs. Receptor source: a woman aged 40 to 49 in good health and CMV-seropositive.

This clone was seen a single time. The J gene is TRBJ2-1, the V gene TRBV18, with D unclear. Germline values: CDR1 KGHSH, CDR2 LQKENI. The ends were cut back, 2 bases at V and 3 bases at J, with 11 bases in the middle. This CDR3 has 15 amino acids. CDR3 in amino acids: CASSPATVGYNEQFF. CDR3 nucleotide sequence: TGTGCCAGCTCACCAGCAACAGTAGGCTACAATGAGCAGTTCTTC.

V is TRBV5-8 and J is TRBJ2-7; the match to TRBD2 covers 9 bases. Germline V gene sequence: CDR1 SGHTS, CDR2 YDEGEE. CDR3 length: 15 amino acids. Trimming at V came to 2 bases and at J to 7 bases, leaving 10 bases not matched to a gene. CDR3 coding DNA: TGTGCCAGCAGCTTCCGGCTAGCGGGATCGGGAGAGCAGTACTTC. It specifies CASSFRLAGSGEQYF.

The rearrangement joins TRBV5-6 to TRBJ2-1; weak D call: TRBD1 (6 bases). This CDR3 is 16 amino acids long. The V end was cut by 0 bases, the J end by 3 bases, with 13 bases between. Germline V CDR1 and CDR2: SGHDT, YYEEEE. CDR3 protein: CASSLVQGEVYNEQFF. In nucleotides, the CDR3 is TGTGCCAGCAGCTTGGTACAGGGTGAGGTCTACAATGAGCAGTTCTTC.

The J gene is TRBJ1-6, the V gene TRBV7-9; TRBD1 matches 7 bases. After removal of 5 bases from V and 8 bases from J, the junction contained 9 bases not matched to a gene. This CDR3 comprises 15 residues. CDR1 and CDR2 from the germline V gene are SEHNR and FQNEAQ (reference sequence). CDR3 residues: CASSTQDRTYSPLHF. The CDR3 region has the DNA TGTGCCAGCAGCACTCAGGACAGGACTTATTCACCCCTCCACTTT.

The chain joins TRBV4-1 to TRBJ1-5, with D possibly being TRBD1 (6 bases). The CDR3 runs 16 residues. V dropped 2 bases and J dropped 5 bases, with 16 bases sitting between them. CDR1 and CDR2 (germline): MGHRA, YSYEKL. The CDR3 coding sequence is TGCGCCAGCAGCCAACTACTACAGGGAAAAGATCAGCCCCAGCATTTT. Translation gives CASSQLLQGKDQPQHF.

The rearrangement joins TRBV9 to TRBJ2-3; the D gene is possibly TRBD1 (6 bases). The V and J ends lost 4 bases and 3 bases respectively, with 15 bases between them. This CDR3 is 15 amino acids long. Germline V gives CDR1 SGDLS, CDR2 YYNGEE. CDR3 loop: CASSKAGASTDTQYF. DNA of the CDR3: TGTGCCAGCAGCAAGGCAGGGGCAAGTACAGATACGCAGTATTTT.

The V call is TRBV7-3, the J call TRBJ2-1; 11 nucleotides agree with TRBD2. Germline CDR1 and CDR2: SGHTA and FQGTGA. There are 16 residues in the CDR3. Trimming at V came to 5 bases and at J to 0 bases, leaving 3 bases not matched to a gene. CDR3 DNA sequence: TGTGCCAGCAGCCTTAGCGGGGGGGTCTCCTACAATGAGCAGTTCTTC. Amino acid sequence: CASSLSGGVSYNEQFF.

In this sample, this clone turned up a few times. The J gene is TRBJ1-3, the V gene TRBV10-3; 10 positions match TRBD1. The V segment lost 4 bases and the J segment 3 bases; nucleotides outside the gene matches: 0. The CDR3 runs to 14 residues. CDR1 is ENHRY, CDR2 SYGVKD, per germline. Written as DNA, the CDR3 is TGTGCCATCAGTGGGACAGGGGGTGGAAACACCATATATTTT. It is translated as CAISGTGGGNTIYF.

The J gene is TRBJ1-6, the V gene TRBV28; D call uncertain. Trimming stripped 7 bases from V and 7 bases from J, with 11 bases between. There are 13 residues in the CDR3. CDR1 and CDR2 from the germline V gene are MDHEN and SYDVKM. This chain's CDR3 is CASILAKNSPLHF. The CDR3 DNA follows: TGTGCCAGCATCTTAGCGAAGAATTCACCCCTCCACTTT.

The sample holds a few counts of this clone. The sample carries other DNA sequences with the same CDR3. The chain links TRBV4-1 to TRBJ2-7, with D possibly matching TRBD1 (6 bases). The CDR3 is 14 amino acids. Germline V gene data show CDR1 as MGHRA and CDR2 as YSYEKL. V was trimmed by 0 bases and J by 2 bases, leaving 8 bases between them. The CDR3 here is CASSQDTGTYEQYF. The CDR3 region has the DNA TGCGCCAGCAGCCAAGATACAGGGACCTACGAGCAGTACTTC.

The chain is built from TRBV7-2 and TRBJ2-3, with 11 nucleotides matching TRBD2. CDR1 is SGHTA and CDR2 is FQGNSA in the germline V gene. Trimming at V came to 6 bases and at J to 4 bases, leaving 3 bases not matched to a gene. This CDR3 is built from 14 residues. DNA for the CDR3: TGTGCCAGCAGTCGGACTAGCGGGCCAGATACGCAGTATTTT. This gives the protein CASSRTSGPDTQYF. The full variable domain, in which reference TRBV7-2 and TRBJ2-3 provide the parts outside the CDR3, is GAGVSQSPSNKVTEKGKDVELRCDPISGHTALYWYRQSLGQGLEFLIYFQGNSAPDKSGLPSDRFSAERTGGSVSTLTIQRTQQEDSAVYLCASSRTSGPDTQYFGPGTRLTVL.

The chain employs TRBV2 and TRBJ1-1; no clear D gene. Germline values: CDR1 SNHLY, CDR2 FYNNEI. The CDR3 length is 15 residues. V lost 4 bases, J lost 5 bases, and 17 bases lay in between. The CDR3 region has the DNA TGTGCCAGCAGTGTGAGGGCGCTCCGGGGAACTGAAGCTTTCTTT. As protein: CASSVRALRGTEAFF. Full variable domain (missing parts from reference TRBV2 and TRBJ1-1): EPEVTQTPSHQVTQMGQEVILRCVPISNHLYFYWYRQILGQKVEFLVSFYNNEISEKSEIFDDQFSVERPDGSNFTLKIRSTKLEDSAMYFCASSVRALRGTEAFFGQGTRLTVV.

This chain uses TRBV28 with TRBJ1-2; D uncertain. Germline V gives CDR1 MDHEN, CDR2 SYDVKM. The CDR3 totals 16 residues. V lost 2 bases, J lost 4 bases, and 17 bases lay in between. The CDR3, as DNA: TGTGCCAGCAGTTTACAAGAGGGAATCGTAGGCTATGGCTACACCTTC. This sequence encodes CASSLQEGIVGYGYTF.

In its sample, this clone was seen once. The chain is built from TRBV7-3 and TRBJ1-1; a weak D match, TRBD1 (5 bases). Germline V gives CDR1 SGHTA, CDR2 FQGTGA. This CDR3 has 17 residues. The ends were cut back, 1 base at V and 3 bases at J, with 18 bases in the middle. This chain's CDR3 is CASSLNGGFGRDTEAFF. DNA of the CDR3: TGTGCCAGCAGCTTAAACGGGGGGTTCGGAAGGGACACTGAAGCTTTCTTT.

This clone appeared once. V gene TRBV7-2 combines with J gene TRBJ2-5; no firm D call. Germline CDR1 SGHTA, CDR2 FQGNSA. CDR3 length: 13 residues. Trimming removed 7 bases from V and 2 bases from J, with 11 bases in between. The CDR3 region is CASNERLQETQYF. The CDR3 DNA reads as TGTGCCAGCAATGAGCGCCTGCAAGAGACCCAGTACTTC.

The chain joins TRBV27 to TRBJ2-2; 11 bases are shared with TRBD2. V shed 6 bases, J shed 4 bases, and the junction held 4 bases outside the gene matches. This CDR3 region has 15 residues. CDR1 and CDR2 from the germline V gene are MNHEY and SMNVEV (reference sequence). This chain's CDR3 is CASRYGTSGTGELFF. CDR3 coding DNA: TGTGCCAGCAGATACGGGACTAGCGGCACCGGGGAGCTGTTTTTT.

The CDR3 DNA follows: TGCGCCAGCAGCTTTCAGCCGGGCACTGAAGCTTTCTTT. It codes for CASSFQPGTEAFF. The rearrangement uses TRBV5-1 and TRBJ1-1, with D unresolved. This CDR3 is built from 13 residues. V lost 2 bases to trimming and J lost 4 bases, with 9 bases between them. The germline CDR1 and CDR2 sequences are SGHRS and YFSETQ.

Only one count was recorded for this clone. V gene TRBV29-1 combines with J gene TRBJ2-1; the match to TRBD2 covers 7 bases. V was pared by 4 bases and J by 2 bases, with 5 bases of the junction left unmatched. In germline, CDR1 is SQVTM, CDR2 ANQGSEA. This CDR3 is built from 14 residues. The CDR3 reads CSVVGTTTYNEQFF. As DNA, the CDR3 is TGCAGCGTTGTCGGGACTACCACCTACAATGAGCAGTTCTTC.

The chain combines TRBV30 with TRBJ1-5, with unresolved D. Germline CDR1 and CDR2: GTSNPN and SVGIG (reference sequence). The CDR3 is 12 residues long. V was pared by 2 bases and J by 1 base, with 3 bases between. The DNA of the CDR3 is TGTGCCTGGAGTCAAAGCAATCAGCCCCAGCATTTT. It specifies CAWSQSNQPQHF.

The chain uses TRBV9 and TRBJ2-2, with 7 bases that match TRBD2. V shed 5 bases and J 4 bases; nucleotides not matched to a gene: 5. Per germline, CDR1 SGDLS and CDR2 YYNGEE. The CDR3 length is 14 residues. Here the CDR3 DNA reads TGTGCCAGCAGTGCCGGGACTACCACCGGGGAGCTGTTTTTT. Translating gives CASSAGTTTGELFF.

The gene calls are TRBV7-9 and TRBJ2-1; TRBD2 might be the D (5 bases). Germline-derived CDR1 and CDR2 are SEHNR and FQNEAQ (reference sequence). The CDR3 totals 14 residues. V lost 4 bases and J 4 bases, leaving 11 bases between the germline ends. CDR3 loop: CASSSPSGYNEQFF. CDR3 in DNA: TGTGCCAGCAGCTCGCCAAGCGGATACAATGAGCAGTTCTTC.

This clone was picked up a small number of times. The rearrangement uses TRBV25-1 and TRBJ1-4; 8 bases line up with TRBD1. The CDR3 spans 15 residues. Trimming cost V 7 bases and J 11 bases; bases outside gene matches: 15. Per the germline V gene, CDR1 is MGHDK and CDR2 is SYGVNS. The CDR3 DNA reads TGTGCCAGCACCGAAAAGGGCAGGGGGCCCCCTAAACTGTTTTTT. Amino acids: CASTEKGRGPPKLFF.

The V gene is TRBV2, the J gene TRBJ1-6; unclear D gene. Between the trimmed V and J ends, which lost 6 bases and 4 bases, there was a span of 7 bases. CDR3 length equals 13 residues. Germline V gene data show CDR1 as SNHLY and CDR2 as FYNNEI. The DNA of the CDR3 is TGTGCCAGCAGCACAGAATATAATTCACCCCTCCACTTT. It codes for CASSTEYNSPLHF.

The V call is TRBV5-1, the J call TRBJ1-2, with D unresolved. V was clipped by 7 bases and J by 7 bases, with 20 bases between them. Per the germline V gene, CDR1 is SGHRS and CDR2 is YFSETQ. The CDR3 consists of 14 residues. This CDR3 reads CASYSGRTPSGYTF. The DNA for the CDR3 is TGCGCCAGCTACTCGGGGAGGACCCCAAGTGGCTACACCTTC.

This clone showed up just once. The rearrangement uses TRBV4-3 and TRBJ2-3; 8 bases agree with TRBD2. Germline V gene sequence: CDR1 LGHNA, CDR2 YSLEER. The ends lost 0 bases at V and 6 bases at J; junction bases unmatched: 8. The CDR3 consists of 16 residues. Here the CDR3 DNA reads TGCGCCAGCAGCCAAGACCGGGGGGGCCTCTCGGATACGCAGTATTTT. Protein product: CASSQDRGGLSDTQYF.

The V gene is TRBV7-8, the J gene TRBJ1-5; D remains unclear. V lost 5 bases and J 4 bases, leaving 12 bases between the germline ends. Germline CDR1 and CDR2: SGHVS and FQNEAQ. The CDR3 sequence is 14 residues long. The CDR3 nucleotides are TGTGCCAGCAGCCCCGGGAGGAAAAATCAGCCCCAGCATTTT. Amino acids: CASSPGRKNQPQHF.

The chain joins TRBV6-5 to TRBJ1-5; no definite D call. This CDR3 is built from 14 residues. The V end was cut by 5 bases, the J end by 7 bases, with 15 bases between. Germline-derived CDR1 and CDR2 are MNHEY and SVGAGI. The CDR3 sequence is CASSEAGRNQPQHF. The CDR3 nucleotides are TGTGCCAGCAGTGAGGCGGGGAGAAACCAGCCCCAGCATTTT.

Regarding this clone: The junction departs from germline at one end; a sequencing error may be responsible. V usage is TRBV5-1 and J usage is TRBJ1-3, with D possibly TRBD1 on 5 matching bases. Per the germline V gene, CDR1 is SGHRS and CDR2 is YFSETQ. The CDR3 has 15 residues. CDR3 amino acids: CASSGGSFSENTIYF. The CDR3 nucleotides are TGCGCCAGCAGCGGGGGGTCCTTTTCTGAAAACACCATATATTTT.